This T cell receptor beta chain came from a study of cytomegalovirus exposure and HLA in healthy donors. In the PCR, 60 Vbeta and 13 Jbeta primers were used. Original handling: Approximately 83 million unique TCR beta chains, 9 million to 14 million shared, were counted in a later analysis. The assay was immunoSEQ multiplex PCR, and TCRdb's table has in-frame clones only and misses some. V, J and clone size derive from that table, while D and trimming were established from the DNA sequence. The profile covers hundreds of thousands of clones, with around 89% appearing a single time and around 1% taken by the ten largest. This TCR was recovered from a woman aged 18-29 years in good health and CMV-seronegative. The source material was PBMCs.

The CDR3 loop reads CASSPTSGGTGELFF. Written as DNA, the CDR3 is TGTGCCAGCAGCCCAACTAGCGGGGGCACCGGGGAGCTGTTTTTT. The V gene is TRBV5-4, the J gene TRBJ2-2; TRBD2 aligns across 11 bases. With V trimmed by 4 bases and J by 4 bases, 3 bases remained unmatched. The germline gives CDR1 SGHNT, CDR2 YYREEE (reference sequence). This CDR3 comprises 15 residues.